This is a list of T cell receptor beta chains from one sample in a study of cytomegalovirus exposure and HLA in healthy donors. Repertoires were generated with immunoSEQ multiplex PCR, while TCRdb's copy carries only in-frame clones and drops some. The table shows roughly 110,000 clones, with about 81% occurring only once. Source material: PBMCs. These receptor sequences come from a male donor in good health and CMV-seropositive. Both conserved end residues are part of each CDR3. Fields, in order: J gene, D gene, clone size, V gene, CDR3 DNA, CDR3 protein. A D gene is named only where the DNA matches it firmly. The size entry is marked missing in some rows and otherwise reads once, few, many or a size class.

j_gene: TRBJ1-5
d_gene: .
abundance: .
v_gene: TRBV6-5
CDR3nt: TGTGCCAGCAGAGCGGACAGATATAGCAATCAGCCCCAGCATTTT
CDR3aa: CASRADRYSNQPQHF

j_gene: TRBJ2-7
d_gene: .
abundance: .
v_gene: TRBV30
CDR3nt: TGTGCCTGGAGTGGGGCCCTCTACGAGCAGTACTTC
CDR3aa: CAWSGALYEQYF

j_gene: TRBJ2-1
d_gene: TRBD2
abundance: .
v_gene: TRBV5-4
CDR3nt: TGTGCCAGCAGCTCGCCCGGGACTACCGAGCAGTTCTTC
CDR3aa: CASSSPGTTEQFF

j_gene: TRBJ1-2
d_gene: .
abundance: .
v_gene: TRBV29-1
CDR3nt: TGCAGCGTTGAATATATGAGGAGCCCAGGGTATGGCTACACCTTC
CDR3aa: CSVEYMRSPGYGYTF

j_gene: TRBJ2-7
d_gene: .
abundance: .
v_gene: TRBV19
CDR3nt: TGTGCCGCAGGGGCCCCAGGCTCCTACGAGCAGTACTTC
CDR3aa: CAAGAPGSYEQYF

j_gene: TRBJ1-1
d_gene: .
abundance: .
v_gene: TRBV6-4
CDR3nt: TGTGCCAGCAGAAGATACAGGGACGCCACTGAAGCTTTCTTT
CDR3aa: CASRRYRDATEAFF

j_gene: TRBJ2-2
d_gene: TRBD1
abundance: .
v_gene: TRBV5-8
CDR3nt: TGTGCCAGCAGCCCCCGGGACAGGGGGAACACCGGGGAGCTGTTTTTT
CDR3aa: CASSPRDRGNTGELFF

j_gene: TRBJ2-2
d_gene: .
abundance: .
v_gene: TRBV7-2
CDR3nt: TGTGCCAGCAGCTTCTTGGCGGGGAACACCGGGGAGCTGTTTTTT
CDR3aa: CASSFLAGNTGELFF

j_gene: TRBJ2-7
d_gene: TRBD2
abundance: .
v_gene: TRBV4-3
CDR3nt: TGCGCCAGCAGCCAGGGACTAGCGGGGGGGAGCTCCTACGAGCAGTACTTC
CDR3aa: CASSQGLAGGSSYEQYF

j_gene: TRBJ2-3
d_gene: TRBD2
abundance: .
v_gene: TRBV7-2
CDR3nt: TGTGCCAGCAGCGCGCGGACTAGCGGGGCCGATACGCAGTATTTT
CDR3aa: CASSARTSGADTQYF

j_gene: TRBJ2-3
d_gene: TRBD2
abundance: .
v_gene: TRBV11-2
CDR3nt: TGTGCCAGCAGCTCAGGGACTAGCGGGGCGAATACGCAGTATTTT
CDR3aa: CASSSGTSGANTQYF

j_gene: TRBJ2-7
d_gene: TRBD2
abundance: .
v_gene: TRBV5-6
CDR3nt: TGTGCCAGCAGCTTGTGGGCTAGCGGGGGTGGGGGCGAGCAGTACTTC
CDR3aa: CASSLWASGGGGEQYF

j_gene: TRBJ1-1
d_gene: .
abundance: .
v_gene: TRBV4-3
CDR3nt: TGCGCCAGCAGCCATACAGGGCTACCGAACACTGAAGCTTTCTTT
CDR3aa: CASSHTGLPNTEAFF

j_gene: TRBJ2-2
d_gene: .
abundance: .
v_gene: TRBV5-6
CDR3nt: TGTGCCAGCAGCCCCCTTAGGGGAGGGAACACCGGGGAGCTGTTTTTT
CDR3aa: CASSPLRGGNTGELFF

j_gene: TRBJ2-7
d_gene: TRBD1
abundance: .
v_gene: TRBV27
CDR3nt: TGTGCCAGGGGACAGGGGTCGTCCGAGCAGTACTTC
CDR3aa: CARGQGSSEQYF

j_gene: TRBJ2-3
d_gene: TRBD2
abundance: .
v_gene: TRBV19
CDR3nt: TGTGCCAGTAGTAATCTAGCGGGGGGTAGCACAGATACGCAGTATTTT
CDR3aa: CASSNLAGGSTDTQYF

j_gene: TRBJ1-4
d_gene: TRBD1
abundance: .
v_gene: TRBV7-2
CDR3nt: TGTGCCAGCAGCCAATCTCGACAGGGAAAACTGTTTTTT
CDR3aa: CASSQSRQGKLFF

j_gene: TRBJ2-2
d_gene: .
abundance: .
v_gene: TRBV11-3
CDR3nt: TGTGCCAGCACCCACCGTGGGGAGAGGGACACCGGGGAGCTGTTTTTT
CDR3aa: CASTHRGERDTGELFF

j_gene: TRBJ1-5
d_gene: .
abundance: .
v_gene: TRBV4-2
CDR3nt: TGTGCCAGCAGCCAAGATCGGATAGGGGAGGGTCGAAGCAATCAGCCCCAGAATTTT
CDR3aa: CASSQDRIGEGRSNQPQNF

j_gene: TRBJ2-7
d_gene: TRBD2
abundance: .
v_gene: TRBV7-8
CDR3nt: TGTGCCAGCAGCATCCTAGGGACTAGCGGGAGAGGGTCCTACGAGCAGTACTTC
CDR3aa: CASSILGTSGRGSYEQYF

j_gene: TRBJ1-4
d_gene: .
abundance: .
v_gene: TRBV28
CDR3nt: TGTGCCAGCAGTGAATCGGGGGGGAGGAATGAAAAACTGTTTTTT
CDR3aa: CASSESGGRNEKLFF

j_gene: TRBJ1-5
d_gene: .
abundance: .
v_gene: TRBV4-1
CDR3nt: TGCGCCAGCAGCCAAGCCGCCGGGAACAATCAGCCCCAGCATTTT
CDR3aa: CASSQAAGNNQPQHF

j_gene: TRBJ1-1
d_gene: .
abundance: once
v_gene: TRBV30
CDR3nt: TGTGCCTTTCGGCGGTCACAAACGGGACTCATGAACACTGAAGCTTTCTTT
CDR3aa: CAFRRSQTGLMNTEAFF

j_gene: TRBJ2-1
d_gene: TRBD2
abundance: .
v_gene: TRBV18
CDR3nt: TGTGCCAGCTCACCCCAAGGCGGGAGAAAGTACAATGAGCAGTTCTTC
CDR3aa: CASSPQGGRKYNEQFF

j_gene: TRBJ1-5
d_gene: .
abundance: .
v_gene: TRBV4-3
CDR3nt: TGCGCCAGCAGCCAAGATCTGGCCCAGCCCCAGCATTTT
CDR3aa: CASSQDLAQPQHF

j_gene: TRBJ1-1
d_gene: TRBD1
abundance: .
v_gene: TRBV7-2
CDR3nt: TGTGCCAGCAGCCAGACAGGGGGGGACACTGAAGCTTTCTTT
CDR3aa: CASSQTGGDTEAFF

j_gene: TRBJ2-5
d_gene: TRBD1
abundance: once
v_gene: TRBV30
CDR3nt: TGTGCCTGGAGTCCCAACCAGGGGGAGCAGTACTTC
CDR3aa: CAWSPNQGEQYF

j_gene: TRBJ1-6
d_gene: .
abundance: .
v_gene: TRBV27
CDR3nt: TGTGCCAGCAGTTTTAGGAGCTCCTATAATTCACCCCTCCACTTT
CDR3aa: CASSFRSSYNSPLHF

j_gene: TRBJ2-7
d_gene: .
abundance: once
v_gene: TRBV6-5
CDR3nt: TGTGCCAGCACGGAGGGGTACGAGCAGTACTTC
CDR3aa: CASTEGYEQYF

j_gene: TRBJ2-2
d_gene: .
abundance: .
v_gene: TRBV15
CDR3nt: TGTGCCACCAGCAGGGGACAATCGAACACCGGGGAGCTGTTTTTT
CDR3aa: CATSRGQSNTGELFF

j_gene: TRBJ2-5
d_gene: .
abundance: .
v_gene: TRBV7-2
CDR3nt: TGTGCCAGCAGCGCAAAGCACGGACAATCCGAATTTAGACCCCAGTACTTC
CDR3aa: CASSAKHGQSEFRPQYF

j_gene: TRBJ2-1
d_gene: TRBD2
abundance: .
v_gene: TRBV27
CDR3nt: TGTGCCAGCAGTTTGTTACTAGCGGGAGGGAGCTCCTACAATGAGCAGTTCTTC
CDR3aa: CASSLLLAGGSSYNEQFF

j_gene: TRBJ2-5
d_gene: TRBD2
abundance: few
v_gene: TRBV6-5
CDR3nt: TGTGCCAGCAGTTCCTGGTCTAGCGGGGGGAAAGAGACCCAGTACTTC
CDR3aa: CASSSWSSGGKETQYF

j_gene: TRBJ2-4
d_gene: TRBD2
abundance: .
v_gene: TRBV9
CDR3nt: TGTGCCAGCAGCGTAGAGGGCGGGAGTAACATTCAGTACTTC
CDR3aa: CASSVEGGSNIQYF

j_gene: TRBJ1-2
d_gene: .
abundance: once
v_gene: TRBV9
CDR3nt: TGTGCCAGCAGCCGCCCCAAGGGGTATGGCTACACCTTC
CDR3aa: CASSRPKGYGYTF

j_gene: TRBJ1-1
d_gene: .
abundance: .
v_gene: TRBV20-1
CDR3nt: TGCAGTGCTCATTCGACAGCCGAAGCTTTCTTT
CDR3aa: CSAHSTAEAFF

j_gene: TRBJ2-5
d_gene: .
abundance: .
v_gene: TRBV4-1
CDR3nt: TGCGCCAGCAGCCCCCGGACAGCAGTCCAAGAGACCCAGTACTTC
CDR3aa: CASSPRTAVQETQYF

j_gene: TRBJ2-2
d_gene: .
abundance: .
v_gene: TRBV20-1
CDR3nt: TGCAGTGCTCCCCAGGGTACAGTGGTGTTTTTT
CDR3aa: CSAPQGTVVFF

j_gene: TRBJ1-1
d_gene: .
abundance: .
v_gene: TRBV2
CDR3nt: TGTGCCAGCAGTGAAGGGAGGTCTGAAGCTTTCTTT
CDR3aa: CASSEGRSEAFF

j_gene: TRBJ2-5
d_gene: .
abundance: .
v_gene: TRBV14
CDR3nt: TGTGCCAGCAGCCAAGATCTAATTCAAGAGACCCAGTACTTC
CDR3aa: CASSQDLIQETQYF

j_gene: TRBJ2-7
d_gene: TRBD1
abundance: .
v_gene: TRBV6-1
CDR3nt: TGTGCCAGCAGGGGGACAGTCTTCTCCTACGAGCAGTACTTC
CDR3aa: CASRGTVFSYEQYF

j_gene: TRBJ2-1
d_gene: .
abundance: .
v_gene: TRBV6-6
CDR3nt: TGTGCCAGCAGTTCGCGGGACTCGTCTAAGTTCTTC
CDR3aa: CASSSRDSSKFF

j_gene: TRBJ1-5
d_gene: TRBD1
abundance: few
v_gene: TRBV28
CDR3nt: TGTGCCAGCAGGGCGACAGGGGGCAATCAGCCCCAGCATTTT
CDR3aa: CASRATGGNQPQHF

j_gene: TRBJ2-1
d_gene: TRBD2
abundance: few
v_gene: TRBV19
CDR3nt: TGTGCCAGTAATTCCGGGACTAGCGGGGGGGCATACAATGAGCAGTTCTTC
CDR3aa: CASNSGTSGGAYNEQFF

j_gene: TRBJ2-5
d_gene: .
abundance: few
v_gene: TRBV9
CDR3nt: TGTGCCAGCAGCGTAGGAGCCCAGTACTTC
CDR3aa: CASSVGAQYF

j_gene: TRBJ2-3
d_gene: .
abundance: .
v_gene: TRBV7-3
CDR3nt: TGTGCCAGCAGCTTGGGAGGGGGTAACGCAGATACGCAGTATTTT
CDR3aa: CASSLGGGNADTQYF

j_gene: TRBJ1-1
d_gene: .
abundance: .
v_gene: TRBV19
CDR3nt: TGTGCCAGTAGTGGGCAGGGGCCCCACACTGAAGCTTTCTTT
CDR3aa: CASSGQGPHTEAFF

j_gene: TRBJ2-5
d_gene: .
abundance: .
v_gene: TRBV6-5
CDR3nt: TGTGCCAGCAGTTACTCCCGACAGCTAGAGACCCAGTACTTC
CDR3aa: CASSYSRQLETQYF

j_gene: TRBJ1-1
d_gene: .
abundance: few
v_gene: TRBV28
CDR3nt: TGTGCCAGCAGCCCTACAGGGAGTAGGACTGAAGCTTTCTTT
CDR3aa: CASSPTGSRTEAFF

j_gene: TRBJ2-7
d_gene: TRBD1
abundance: .
v_gene: TRBV19
CDR3nt: TGTGCCAGTAGTATGTATGGGACAGGGCCCTACGAGCAGTACTTC
CDR3aa: CASSMYGTGPYEQYF

j_gene: TRBJ2-2
d_gene: .
abundance: .
v_gene: TRBV30
CDR3nt: TGTGCCTGGAGTGTATGGCGGACCGGGGAGCTGTTTTTT
CDR3aa: CAWSVWRTGELFF

j_gene: TRBJ2-1
d_gene: .
abundance: .
v_gene: TRBV11-3
CDR3nt: TGTGCCAGCAGCTCGGGCGGAGGACAGCGCTCCTACAATGAGCAGTTCTTC
CDR3aa: CASSSGGGQRSYNEQFF

j_gene: TRBJ2-7
d_gene: .
abundance: .
v_gene: TRBV6-1
CDR3nt: TGTGCCAGCACCATGGGTTTGGGAGGCGAGCAGTACTTC
CDR3aa: CASTMGLGGEQYF

j_gene: TRBJ2-7
d_gene: .
abundance: .
v_gene: TRBV25-1
CDR3nt: TGTGCCAGCAGTGTCGGTTTCGAAAACGAGCAGTACTTC
CDR3aa: CASSVGFENEQYF